What follows describes a single T cell receptor (beta chain). The data belong to a study of blood T cell repertoires in COVID-19. Only in-frame clones appear in the TCRdb table, and some are missing; sequencing was by immunoSEQ multiplex PCR. The profile shows 250,000 to 350,000 clones, about 88% of them singletons. Sequenced input: peripheral blood. The source of this sequence is a woman aged 25 to 39 with COVID-19, enrolled during active disease.

CDR3: CASSYSRAGYGYTF. DNA for the CDR3: TGTGCCAGCAGTTACTCGAGGGCAGGCTATGGCTACACCTTC. V gene TRBV6-5 combines with J gene TRBJ1-2, with D unresolved. CDR1 MNHEY and CDR2 SVGAGI come from the germline V gene. The CDR3 extends over 14 amino acids. V was shortened by 0 bases and J by 4 bases, with 9 bases between the two germline ends.